These 15 T cell receptor beta chains were sequenced from one sample in a study of blood T cells in healthy people across ages. Primers used in a second PCR of roughly 7 to 11 cycles were a sample-barcoded 5' primer and a J-beta primer mix. TCRdb used MiXCR to reprocess the 5' RACE reads, holding one entry per CDR3 protein. Of about 1.4 million distinct CDR3 sequences in the sample, approximately 60% were seen once. Sequencing input: blood. The receptors were gathered from a man aged 18 to 30 in good health.

The chain couples TRBV7-9 to TRBJ1-1; D unclear. This CDR3 is built from 14 residues. V lost 3 bases, J lost 4 bases, and 12 bases lay in between. Per the germline V gene, CDR1 is SEHNR and CDR2 is FQNEAQ (reference sequence). This chain's CDR3 is CASSFTRGSTEAFF. Here the CDR3 DNA reads TGTGCCAGCAGCTTCACCCGAGGGAGCACTGAAGCTTTCTTT.

The rearrangement links TRBV5-6 to TRBJ2-5; TRBD1 agrees at 7 bases. The end of the DNA is better explained by TRBJ2-7, so the J call may be wrong. This CDR3 comprises 14 residues. Per the germline V gene, CDR1 is SGHDT and CDR2 is YYEEEE. CDR3 DNA: TGTGCCAGCAGCTACGACAGGGCGGGCTACGAGCAGTACTTC. Residues: CASSYDRAGYEQYF.

J is TRBJ1-2 and V is TRBV4-1; the D gene is possibly TRBD1 (5 bases). The germline gives CDR1 MGHRA, CDR2 YSYEKL. V was pared by 0 bases and J by 5 bases, with 13 bases between. The CDR3 contains 15 residues. The CDR3 sequence: CASSQDETPGYGYTF. CDR3 in DNA: TGCGCCAGCAGCCAAGATGAAACACCAGGGTATGGCTACACCTTC.

The V and J genes are TRBV7-2 and TRBJ2-5; D perhaps matches TRBD1 (5 bases). With 3 bases removed from V and 7 bases from J, the gap between germline ends came to 15 bases. Germline assignment: CDR1 SGHTA and CDR2 FQGNSA. The CDR3 extends over 14 amino acids. The CDR3 here is CASSLGSQGGTQYF. Written as DNA, the CDR3 is TGTGCCAGCAGCTTGGGATCGCAGGGTGGGACCCAGTACTTC.

The genes are TRBV29-1 and TRBJ2-7; a weak D match, TRBD2 (6 bases). CDR3 length: 14 residues. The ends were cut back, 4 bases at V and 5 bases at J, with 18 bases in the middle. Germline values: CDR1 SQVTM, CDR2 ANQGSEA. The CDR3 nucleotides are TGCAGCGTTGGTAAGCTGGACGGGAGCAACGAGCAGTACTTC. It codes for CSVGKLDGSNEQYF.

This CDR3 is CASSHTLAKNIQYF. DNA for the CDR3: TGTGCCAGCAGCCACACCTTAGCCAAAAACATTCAGTACTTC. The V and J genes are TRBV7-9 and TRBJ2-4; D remains ambiguous. Per germline, CDR1 SEHNR and CDR2 FQNEAQ (reference sequence). This CDR3 comprises 14 residues. The V and J ends lost 5 bases and 0 bases respectively, with 8 bases between them.

The chain uses TRBV11-3 and TRBJ2-1; tentatively, D is TRBD2 (6 bases). V shed 5 bases and J shed 8 bases, with 13 bases lying between them. The CDR3 sequence is 13 residues long. Looked up from germline, CDR1 is SGHNT and CDR2 is YENEEA. The CDR3 nucleotides read TGTGCCAGCAGCATCACTAGCTTCGATGAGCAGTTCTTC. It translates to CASSITSFDEQFF.

The genes are TRBV27 and TRBJ2-7, with 14 bases that match TRBD2. The assigned J gene may be wrong: the sequence end matches TRBJ2-4 better. The CDR3 loop spans 16 amino acids. The germline CDR1 and CDR2 sequences are MNHEY and SMNVEV (reference sequence). CDR3 loop: CASSSWTSGGLNIQYF. The CDR3 nucleotides are TGTGCCAGCAGTTCTTGGACTAGCGGGGGGCTAAACATTCAGTACTTC.

This clonotype was counted between two and nine times. The CDR3 DNA reads as TGTGCCAGCAGTGGGCTAGCGGGAGATCATATCGATGAGCAGTTCTTC. It encodes CASSGLAGDHIDEQFF. The chain has TRBV27 and TRBJ2-1; 10 positions match TRBD2. The J segment lost 8 bases and the V segment lost 5 bases, leaving 12 bases of the junction unmatched. Germline values: CDR1 MNHEY, CDR2 SMNVEV (reference sequence). CDR3 length equals 16 residues.

This clonotype has a handful of counts. The CDR3 loop is CASSQGLAEIYEQYF. The CDR3 nucleotides are TGCGCCAGCAGCCAAGGCCTAGCGGAGATCTACGAGCAGTACTTC. The chain employs TRBV4-1 and TRBJ2-7, with TRBD2 identical over 7 bases. This CDR3 spans 15 amino acids. Trimming took 1 base from V and 3 from J; bases not matched to a gene: 6. The germline CDR1 and CDR2 sequences are MGHRA and YSYEKL.

V is TRBV25-1 and J is TRBJ2-7, with 8 bases matching TRBD1. CDR1 MGHDK and CDR2 SYGVNS come from the germline V gene. The V segment lost 3 bases and the J segment 2 bases; nucleotides outside the gene matches: 6. This CDR3 is 15 amino acids long. The CDR3 DNA sequence: TGTGCCAGCAGTGATGGGGACAGGACGACCTACGAGCAGTACTTC. It translates to CASSDGDRTTYEQYF.

This clonotype was counted a few times. This chain connects TRBV4-1 to TRBJ2-7, with 7 bases fitting TRBD2. V shed 4 bases and J 3 bases; nucleotides not matched to a gene: 9. CDR1 MGHRA and CDR2 YSYEKL come from the germline V gene. This CDR3 has 15 amino acids. In DNA form, the CDR3 reads TGCGCCAGCAGCCTTACCCCGGGGGGTAACTACGAGCAGTACTTC. This codes for CASSLTPGGNYEQYF.

The gene calls are TRBV27 and TRBJ1-1; a weak D match, TRBD1 (6 bases). CDR3 length: 16 residues. The V end was cut by 2 bases, the J end by 7 bases, with 20 bases between. Germline CDR1 MNHEY, CDR2 SMNVEV (reference sequence). DNA of the CDR3: TGTGCCAGCAGTTTAGGGGGGCAGGGTATAATCGGTGAAGCTTTCTTT. Its protein is CASSLGGQGIIGEAFF.

The chain carries TRBV7-8 and TRBJ2-7; tentative D call: TRBD1 (6 bases). Germline values: CDR1 SGHVS, CDR2 FQNEAQ. CDR3 length: 16 amino acids. Trimming removed 2 bases at V and 3 bases at J, with 17 bases between. The CDR3, as DNA: TGTGCCAGCAGCTTAATTGAGAGGGGGTCTATCTACGAGCAGTACTTC. Translating gives CASSLIERGSIYEQYF.

This sequence joins TRBV20-1 and TRBJ2-5, with D possibly being TRBD2 (6 bases). The DNA end is more similar to TRBJ2-7, so the J call may be wrong. Germline-derived CDR1 and CDR2 are DFQATT and SNEGSKA (reference sequence). The CDR3 is 13 amino acids. DNA for the CDR3: TGCAGTGCTAGAACGGGACTGTTCTACGAGCAGTACTTC. The encoded protein is CSARTGLFYEQYF.